This T cell receptor beta chain was recovered during a study of patients and donors after allogeneic stem cell transplantation. This clonotype was counted at least ten times. The germline V gene has CDR1 GTSNPN and CDR2 SVGIG (reference sequence). The CDR3 spans 13 residues. V lost 4 bases to trimming and J lost 1 base, with 10 bases between them. TCRdb re-analysed the RT-PCR reads in MiXCR, keeping a single row per CDR3 protein. The sample lists 70,000 to 95,000 distinct CDR3 sequences; 5% were seen once. This chain links TRBV30 with TRBJ1-1; possibly TRBD1 for D (6 bases). Sequencing was performed on blood, either unsorted or a sorted T cell fraction (not recorded which). The source is a human donor who was either an allogeneic HSCT recipient or a stem cell or donor lymphocyte infusion donor (not recorded which). It is not recorded whose cells these are; they may come from a transplant donor. In nucleotides, the CDR3 is TGTGCCTGGATCGGGACACCGAACACTGAAGCTTTCTTT. It specifies CAWIGTPNTEAFF.